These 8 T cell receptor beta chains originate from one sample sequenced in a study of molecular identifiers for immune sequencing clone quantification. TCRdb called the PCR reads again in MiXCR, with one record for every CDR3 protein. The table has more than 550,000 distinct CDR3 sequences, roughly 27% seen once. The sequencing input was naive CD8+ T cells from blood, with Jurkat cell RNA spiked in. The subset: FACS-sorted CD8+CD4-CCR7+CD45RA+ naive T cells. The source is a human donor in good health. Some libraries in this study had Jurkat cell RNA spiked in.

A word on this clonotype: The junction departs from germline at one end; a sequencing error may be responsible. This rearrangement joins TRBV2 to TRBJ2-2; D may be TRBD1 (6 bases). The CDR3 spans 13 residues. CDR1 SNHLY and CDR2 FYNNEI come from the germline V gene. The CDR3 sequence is CASRTGTTGELLF. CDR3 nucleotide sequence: TGTGCCAGCAGGACAGGAACTACCGGGGAGCTGCTTTTT.

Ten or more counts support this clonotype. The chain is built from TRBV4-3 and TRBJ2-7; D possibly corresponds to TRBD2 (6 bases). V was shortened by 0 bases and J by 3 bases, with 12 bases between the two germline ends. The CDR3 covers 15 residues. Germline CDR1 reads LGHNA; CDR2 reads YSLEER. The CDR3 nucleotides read TGCGCCAGCAGCCAAGATCCGGGGGTCGGCTACGAGCAGTACTTC. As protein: CASSQDPGVGYEQYF.

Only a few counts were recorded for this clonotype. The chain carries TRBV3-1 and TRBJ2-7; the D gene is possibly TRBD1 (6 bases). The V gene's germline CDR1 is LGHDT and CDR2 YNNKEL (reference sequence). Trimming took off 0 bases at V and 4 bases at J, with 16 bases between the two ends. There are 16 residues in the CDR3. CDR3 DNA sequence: TGTGCCAGCAGCCAAGATCTCGGCAGGGGAAGTTACGAGCAGTACTTC. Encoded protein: CASSQDLGRGSYEQYF.

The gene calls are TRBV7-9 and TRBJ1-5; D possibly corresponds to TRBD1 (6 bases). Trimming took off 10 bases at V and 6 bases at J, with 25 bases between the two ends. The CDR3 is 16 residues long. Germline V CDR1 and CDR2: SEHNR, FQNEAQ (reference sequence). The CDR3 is CATHLAQQGGGQPQHF. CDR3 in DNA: TGTGCCACACACCTAGCCCAACAGGGAGGGGGTCAGCCCCAGCATTTT.

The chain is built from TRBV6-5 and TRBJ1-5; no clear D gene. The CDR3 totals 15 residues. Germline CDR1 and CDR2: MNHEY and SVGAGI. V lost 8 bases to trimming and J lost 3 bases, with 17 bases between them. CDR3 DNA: TGTGCCAGCGCAATTGACCTCGCCCCCAATCAGCCCCAGCATTTT. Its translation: CASAIDLAPNQPQHF.

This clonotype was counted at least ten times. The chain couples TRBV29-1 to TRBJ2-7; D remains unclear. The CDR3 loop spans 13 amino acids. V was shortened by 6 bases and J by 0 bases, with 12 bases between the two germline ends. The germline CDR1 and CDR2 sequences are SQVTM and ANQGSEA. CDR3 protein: CSVLGRNSYEQYF. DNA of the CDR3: TGCAGCGTCCTCGGACGGAACTCCTACGAGCAGTACTTC.

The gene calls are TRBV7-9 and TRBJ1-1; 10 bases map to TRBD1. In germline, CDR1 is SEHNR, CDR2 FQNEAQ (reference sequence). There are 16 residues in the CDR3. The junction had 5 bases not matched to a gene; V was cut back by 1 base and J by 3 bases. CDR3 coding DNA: TGTGCCAGCAGCTTAGGGGGGACAGGGGAGGACACTGAAGCTTTCTTT. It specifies CASSLGGTGEDTEAFF.

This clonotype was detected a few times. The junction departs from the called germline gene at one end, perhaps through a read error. The CDR3 DNA reads as TGTGCCTGCAGAGGTTCGGGAGGCACACAAGAGACCCAGTACTTC. Its protein product is CACRGSGGTQETQYF. The chain recombines TRBV7-9 with TRBJ2-5; 7 nucleotides align to TRBD2. The CDR3 is 15 residues long. Germline CDR1 is SEHNR and CDR2 is FQNEAQ (reference sequence). Based on the CDR3 plus reference TRBV7-9 and TRBJ2-5, the full variable domain is DTGVSQNPRHKITKRGQNVTFRCDPISEHNRLYWYRQTLGQGPEFLTYFQNEAQLEKSRLLSDRFSAERPKGSFSTLEIQRTEQGDSAMYLCACRGSGGTQETQYFGPGTRLLVL.